This T cell receptor beta chain was recovered during a study of shared T cell receptors in the human thymus. Data came from immunoSEQ multiplex PCR; TCRdb stores just in-frame clones and leaves some out. Of hundreds of thousands of clones detected, 70% to 90% appear once; the ten largest clones hold 0.0094%. This clone was counted a single time. V lost 7 bases and J 3 bases, leaving 16 bases between the germline ends. Germline CDR1 reads GTSNPN; CDR2 reads SVGIG (reference sequence). The CDR3 extends over 15 amino acids. Another study also made use of these data, one on human thymus T cells. That study reports: Resections obtained during corrective heart surgery supplied the thymus tissue. Thymic and blood repertoires appeared to display a bias in their usage of V and J genes. Related studies noted strongly shared thymic repertoires across unrelated people.

V usage is TRBV30 and J usage is TRBJ2-6; the D gene is possibly TRBD2 (6 bases). Source material: thymocytes. The TCR sequence derives from a boy in the first two years of life with a congenital heart defect. CDR3: CASPQAGFGANVLTF. CDR3 in DNA: TGTGCCTCGCCTCAAGCGGGCTTTGGGGCCAACGTCCTGACTTTC. Supplemented by reference TRBV30 and TRBJ2-6, the full variable domain reads SQTIHQWPATLVQPVGSPLSLECTVEGTSNPNLYWYRQAAGRGLQLLFYSVGIGQISSEVPQNLSASRPQDRQFILSSKKLLLSDSGFYLCASPQAGFGANVLTFGAGSRLTVL.